This T cell receptor (beta chain) comes out of a study of control samples from healthy donors and cancer patients. The CDR3 extends over 15 amino acids. Germline values: CDR1 SNHLY, CDR2 FYNNEI. Trimming cost V 4 bases and J 5 bases; bases outside gene matches: 5. Data came from immunoSEQ multiplex PCR; TCRdb stores just in-frame clones and leaves some out. The sample lists approximately 120,000 clones, 90% occurring once. The genes are TRBV2 and TRBJ2-2; 9 nucleotides match TRBD1. The specimen was blood. The clonotype comes from a human donor in good health. The donor label of this sample is uncertain. The CDR3 DNA sequence: TGTGCCAGCAGTGTTACAGGGGGCTGGACCGGGGAGCTGTTTTTT. Translating gives CASSVTGGWTGELFF.